This passage covers 5 T cell receptor beta chains from one sample sequenced in a study of CD8 T cells in ankylosing spondylitis (dated by TCRdb to the late 2010s). Their cognate antigens are unknown. The investigation overall reported the following: A TCR beta motif of about eight highly homologous amino acid variants appeared characteristic of blood from ankylosing spondylitis patients.

The library was obtained by 5' RACE. The sequencer was an Illumina HiSeq 2500. The public reads were run again by TCRdb, first through fastp at Q25 and then through MiXCR, and only productive beta chains were kept. Records with the same CDR3 protein are collapsed into one entry carrying the most frequent genes and DNA. The table for this sample lists under 850,000 distinct CDR3 sequences; 15% to 20% of them were counted only once. 15% to 20% of the sample is held by the ten biggest clonotypes. Sequencing used blood, either unsorted or a sorted T cell fraction (not recorded which). The receptors were gathered from a male donor with ankylosing spondylitis.

The chain uses TRBV27 and TRBJ1-1; D might be TRBD1 (5 bases). Germline CDR1 reads MNHEY; CDR2 reads SMNVEV (reference sequence). V shed 4 bases and J shed 1 base, with 13 bases lying between them. The CDR3 has 15 amino acids. The CDR3 DNA reads as TGTGCCAGCAGTTCCGCAGGGAAGGGGAACACTGAAGCTTTCTTT. This codes for CASSSAGKGNTEAFF.

V usage is TRBV7-6 and J usage is TRBJ2-7, with 7 positions matching TRBD1. The CDR3 spans 15 residues. With V trimmed by 5 bases and J by 0 bases, 7 bases remained unmatched. CDR1 SGHVS and CDR2 FNYEAQ come from the germline V gene. This CDR3 reads CASSPRGPSSYEQYF. The CDR3 coding sequence is TGTGCCAGCAGCCCTAGGGGGCCGAGCTCCTACGAGCAGTACTTC.

This chain uses TRBV28 with TRBJ2-6; no clear D gene. V lost 2 bases and J lost 13, with 15 bases in between. The CDR3 consists of 14 residues. Germline-derived CDR1 and CDR2 are MDHEN and SYDVKM. CDR3 DNA: TGTGCCAGCAGTTTAGAAACTGATATGGGGGTCCTGACTTTC. Translation gives CASSLETDMGVLTF.

This clonotype was seen only a few times. The chain combines TRBV27 with TRBJ1-5; D may be TRBD1 (5 bases). The V end was cut by 3 bases, the J end by 10 bases, with 16 bases between. CDR1 MNHEY and CDR2 SMNVEV come from the germline V gene (reference sequence). The CDR3 totals 14 residues. The CDR3 protein is CASSFGGPRFPQHF. CDR3 nucleotides: TGTGCCAGCAGTTTTGGGGGTCCGAGGTTTCCCCAGCATTTT.

CDR3 residues: CASSVSHTDTQYF. The DNA of the CDR3 is TGTGCCAGCAGCGTCAGCCACACAGATACGCAGTATTTT. This chain uses TRBV9 with TRBJ2-3; D remains unclear. Germline V gene data show CDR1 as SGDLS and CDR2 as YYNGEE. The V end was cut by 2 bases, the J end by 2 bases, with 6 bases between. The CDR3 is made up of 13 amino acids.